A single sample gave rise to the 3 T cell receptor beta chains below, sequenced in a study of cytomegalovirus exposure and HLA in healthy donors. The table came from immunoSEQ multiplex PCR; TCRdb's copy has only in-frame clones and leaves some out. The table has about 200,000 clones, about 83% seen once. The sample taken for sequencing was PBMCs. All receptors come from a young woman in good health and CMV-seronegative.

This clone was counted between two and nine times. This rearrangement joins TRBV7-9 to TRBJ2-7; 12 bases are a match to TRBD1. Germline CDR1 and CDR2: SEHNR and FQNEAQ (reference sequence). The CDR3 is made up of 15 amino acids. The ends lost 5 bases at V and 5 bases at J; junction bases unmatched: 7. The CDR3 DNA reads TGTGCCAGCAGCGCTACCGGGACAGGGGGCGACGAGCAGTACTTC. This gives the protein CASSATGTGGDEQYF. The full variable domain, completed using reference TRBV7-9 and TRBJ2-7, is DTGVSQNPRHKITKRGQNVTFRCDPISEHNRLYWYRQTLGQGPEFLTYFQNEAQLEKSRLLSDRFSAERPKGSFSTLEIQRTEQGDSAMYLCASSATGTGGDEQYFGPGTRLTVT.

The genes are TRBV5-1 and TRBJ1-1, with a possible D match to TRBD1 (6 bases). The ends were cut back, 7 bases at V and 4 bases at J, with 20 bases in the middle. The CDR3 sequence is 15 residues long. The germline V gene encodes CDR1 SGHRS and CDR2 YFSETQ. CDR3 sequence (DNA): TGCGCCAGCTTCCGCCAGGGGCCCGCGGGCACTGAAGCTTTCTTT. Translation gives CASFRQGPAGTEAFF.

The gene calls are TRBV2 and TRBJ2-4; weak D call: TRBD1 (6 bases). CDR3 length: 15 residues. Trimming pared 3 bases from V and 6 bases from J, leaving 15 bases between. Germline loops: CDR1 SNHLY, CDR2 FYNNEI. The CDR3 region has the DNA TGTGCCAGCAGTGACGGCCGGGACATCGGAAACATTCAGTACTTC. Translation: CASSDGRDIGNIQYF.